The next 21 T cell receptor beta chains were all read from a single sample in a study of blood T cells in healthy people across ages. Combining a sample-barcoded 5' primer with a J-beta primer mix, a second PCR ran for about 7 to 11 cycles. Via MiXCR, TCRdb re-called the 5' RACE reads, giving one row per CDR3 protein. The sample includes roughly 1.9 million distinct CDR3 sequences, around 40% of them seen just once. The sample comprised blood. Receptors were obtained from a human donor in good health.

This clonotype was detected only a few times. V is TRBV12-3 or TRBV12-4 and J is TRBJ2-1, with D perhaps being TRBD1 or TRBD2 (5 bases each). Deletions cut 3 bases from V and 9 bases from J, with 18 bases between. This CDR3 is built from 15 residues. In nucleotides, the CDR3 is TGTGCCAGCAGTTTGGGACCACGAGGTTCGAGTGAGCAGTTCTTC. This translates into CASSLGPRGSSEQFF.

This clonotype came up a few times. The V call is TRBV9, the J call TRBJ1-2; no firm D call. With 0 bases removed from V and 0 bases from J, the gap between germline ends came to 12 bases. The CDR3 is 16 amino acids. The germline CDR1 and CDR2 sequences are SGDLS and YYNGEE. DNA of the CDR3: TGTGCCAGCAGCGTAGAACCCCGGCGAACTAACTATGGCTACACCTTC. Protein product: CASSVEPRRTNYGYTF.

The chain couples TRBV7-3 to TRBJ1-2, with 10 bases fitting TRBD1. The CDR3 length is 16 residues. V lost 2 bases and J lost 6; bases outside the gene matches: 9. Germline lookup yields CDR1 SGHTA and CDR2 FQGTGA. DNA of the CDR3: TGTGCCAGCAGCTTAGATGCGGGACAGGGGTGGAATGGCTACACCTTC. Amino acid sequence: CASSLDAGQGWNGYTF.

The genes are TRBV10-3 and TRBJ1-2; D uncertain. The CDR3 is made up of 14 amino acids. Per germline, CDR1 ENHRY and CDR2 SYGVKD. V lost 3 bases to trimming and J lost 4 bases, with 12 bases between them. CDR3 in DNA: TGTGCCATCAGTGATTACACAGCTTCCTATGGCTACACCTTC. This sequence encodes CAISDYTASYGYTF.

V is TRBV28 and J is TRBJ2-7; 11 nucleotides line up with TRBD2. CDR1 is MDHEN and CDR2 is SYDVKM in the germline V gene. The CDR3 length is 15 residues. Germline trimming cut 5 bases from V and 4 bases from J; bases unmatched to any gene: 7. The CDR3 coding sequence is TGTGCCAGCAGTCTTACTAGCGGGGGTATATACGAGCAGTACTTC. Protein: CASSLTSGGIYEQYF.

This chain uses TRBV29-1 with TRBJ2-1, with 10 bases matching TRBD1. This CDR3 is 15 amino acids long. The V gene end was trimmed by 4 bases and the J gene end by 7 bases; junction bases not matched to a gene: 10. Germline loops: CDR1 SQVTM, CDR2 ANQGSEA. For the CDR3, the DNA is TGCAGCGTTGTGATATCGGACAGGGGGAGGAATGAGCAGTTCTTC. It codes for CSVVISDRGRNEQFF.

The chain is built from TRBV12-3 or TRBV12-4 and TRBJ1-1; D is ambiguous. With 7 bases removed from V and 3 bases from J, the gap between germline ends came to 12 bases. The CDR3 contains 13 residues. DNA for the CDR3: TGTGCCAGCACGAGGGATCAGTACACTGAAGCTTTCTTT. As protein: CASTRDQYTEAFF.

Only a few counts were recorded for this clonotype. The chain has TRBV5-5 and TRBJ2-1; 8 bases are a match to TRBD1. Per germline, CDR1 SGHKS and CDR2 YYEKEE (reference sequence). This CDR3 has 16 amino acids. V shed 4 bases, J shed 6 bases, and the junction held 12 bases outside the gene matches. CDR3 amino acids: CASSQIGTGPTNEQFF. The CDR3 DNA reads TGTGCCAGCAGCCAAATTGGGACAGGCCCCACCAATGAGCAGTTCTTC.

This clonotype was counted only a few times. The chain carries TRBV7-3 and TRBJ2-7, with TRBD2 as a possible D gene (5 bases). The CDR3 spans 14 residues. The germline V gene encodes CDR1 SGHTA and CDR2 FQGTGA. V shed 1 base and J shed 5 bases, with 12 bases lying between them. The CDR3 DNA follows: TGTGCCAGCAGCTTAATTCCGGGATCGGACGAGCAGTACTTC. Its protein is CASSLIPGSDEQYF.

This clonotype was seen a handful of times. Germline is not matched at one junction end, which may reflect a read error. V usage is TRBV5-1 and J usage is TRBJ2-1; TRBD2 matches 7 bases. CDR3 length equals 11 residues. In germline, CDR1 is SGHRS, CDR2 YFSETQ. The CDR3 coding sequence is TGCGCCAGCAATGGGGGGGATGAGCAGTTATTC. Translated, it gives CASNGGDEQLF.

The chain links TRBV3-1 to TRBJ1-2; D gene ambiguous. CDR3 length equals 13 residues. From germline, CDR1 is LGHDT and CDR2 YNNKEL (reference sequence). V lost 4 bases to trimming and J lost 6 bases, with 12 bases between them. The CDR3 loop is CASSPQSENGYTF. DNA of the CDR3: TGTGCCAGCAGCCCCCAGAGCGAAAATGGCTACACCTTC.

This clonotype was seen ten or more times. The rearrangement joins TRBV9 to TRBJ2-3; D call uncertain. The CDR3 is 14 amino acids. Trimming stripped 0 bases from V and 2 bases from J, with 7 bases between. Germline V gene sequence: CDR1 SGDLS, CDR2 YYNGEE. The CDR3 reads CASSVGIATDTQYF. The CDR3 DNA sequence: TGTGCCAGCAGCGTAGGAATCGCCACAGATACGCAGTATTTT.

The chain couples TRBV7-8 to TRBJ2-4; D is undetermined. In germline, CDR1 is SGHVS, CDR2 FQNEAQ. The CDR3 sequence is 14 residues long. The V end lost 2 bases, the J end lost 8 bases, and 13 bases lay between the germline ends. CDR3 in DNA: TGTGCCAGCAGCTTAAGGTTCCCTGGGGACATTCAGTACTTC. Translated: CASSLRFPGDIQYF.

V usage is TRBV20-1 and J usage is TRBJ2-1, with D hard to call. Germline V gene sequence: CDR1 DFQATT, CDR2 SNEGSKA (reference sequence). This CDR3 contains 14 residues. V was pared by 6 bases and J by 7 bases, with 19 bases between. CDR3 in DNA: TGCAGTGCCCCAAGAAAGGGCAGGTCTAATGAGCAGTTCTTC. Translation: CSAPRKGRSNEQFF.

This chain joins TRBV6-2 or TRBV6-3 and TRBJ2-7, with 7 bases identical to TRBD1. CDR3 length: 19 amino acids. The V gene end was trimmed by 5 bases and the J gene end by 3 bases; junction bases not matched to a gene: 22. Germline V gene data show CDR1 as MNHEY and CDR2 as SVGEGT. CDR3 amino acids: CASSPRAGGYSPPLYEQYF. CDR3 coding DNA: TGTGCCAGCAGTCCTCGGGCAGGGGGTTACTCTCCCCCTCTCTACGAGCAGTACTTC.

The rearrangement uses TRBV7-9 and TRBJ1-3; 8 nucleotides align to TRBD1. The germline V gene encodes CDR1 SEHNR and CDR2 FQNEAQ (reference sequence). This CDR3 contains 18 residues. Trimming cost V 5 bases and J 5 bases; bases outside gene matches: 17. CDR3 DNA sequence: TGTGCCAGCAGCACACCGCTTCTCCGGGACAGGCTTCGAAACACCATATATTTT. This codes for CASSTPLLRDRLRNTIYF.

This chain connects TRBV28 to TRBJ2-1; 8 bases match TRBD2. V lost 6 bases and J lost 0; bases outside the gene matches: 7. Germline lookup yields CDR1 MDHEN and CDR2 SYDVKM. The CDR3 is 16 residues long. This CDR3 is CASRVAGTISYNEQFF. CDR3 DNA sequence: TGTGCCAGCAGAGTAGCGGGGACGATCTCCTACAATGAGCAGTTCTTC.

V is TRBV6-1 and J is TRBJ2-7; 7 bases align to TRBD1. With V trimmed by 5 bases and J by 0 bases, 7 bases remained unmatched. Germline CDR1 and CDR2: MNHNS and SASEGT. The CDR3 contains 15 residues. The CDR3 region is CASSKRQGHSYEQYF. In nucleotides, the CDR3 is TGTGCCAGCAGTAAACGACAGGGCCACTCCTACGAGCAGTACTTC.

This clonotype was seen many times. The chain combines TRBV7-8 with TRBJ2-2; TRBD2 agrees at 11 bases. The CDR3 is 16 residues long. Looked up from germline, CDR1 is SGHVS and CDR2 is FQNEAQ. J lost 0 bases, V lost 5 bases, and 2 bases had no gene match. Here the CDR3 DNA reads TGTGCCAGCAGCCTTAGCGGGGGGGCGAACACCGGGGAGCTGTTTTTT. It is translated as CASSLSGGANTGELFF.

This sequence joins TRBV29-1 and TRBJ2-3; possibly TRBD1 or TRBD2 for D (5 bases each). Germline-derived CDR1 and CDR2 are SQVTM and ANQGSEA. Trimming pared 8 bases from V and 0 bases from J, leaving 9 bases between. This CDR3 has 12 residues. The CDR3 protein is CSTWGSTDTQYF. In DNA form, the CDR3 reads TGCAGCACGTGGGGGAGCACAGATACGCAGTATTTT.

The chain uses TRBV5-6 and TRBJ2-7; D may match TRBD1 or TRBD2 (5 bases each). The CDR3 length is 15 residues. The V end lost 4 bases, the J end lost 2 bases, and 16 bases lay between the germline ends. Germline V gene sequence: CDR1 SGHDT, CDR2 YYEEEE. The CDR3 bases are TGTGCCAGCAGCCGGAACCGGGACGGAGCCTACGAGCAGTACTTC. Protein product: CASSRNRDGAYEQYF.